This TCR beta chain originates from a study of cytomegalovirus exposure and HLA in healthy donors. Study findings and constraints: The authors listed approximately 160 TCR beta chains as cytomegalovirus-associated. In vitro checks showed that a few CMV-associated chains really do target CMV antigens.

A note on this clone: Its specificity is not known.

Data came from immunoSEQ multiplex PCR; TCRdb stores just in-frame clones and leaves some out. This sample has roughly 300,000 clones, with 87% found just once. CDR3 length: 12 amino acids. Trimming pared 4 bases from V and 2 bases from J, leaving 9 bases between. CDR1 and CDR2 from the germline V gene are GTSNPN and SVGIG (reference sequence). The sample comprised PBMCs. The rearrangement uses TRBV30 and TRBJ2-7, with D hard to call. This TCR was recovered from a woman aged 30 to 39 in good health and CMV-seropositive. Written as DNA, the CDR3 is TGTGCCTGGATTGTTCCCCCCTACGAGCAGTACTTC. Translating gives CAWIVPPYEQYF. Full variable domain (outside the CDR3, taken from reference TRBV30 and TRBJ2-7): SQTIHQWPATLVQPVGSPLSLECTVEGTSNPNLYWYRQAAGRGLQLLFYSVGIGQISSEVPQNLSASRPQDRQFILSSKKLLLSDSGFYLCAWIVPPYEQYFGPGTRLTVT.